This TCR beta chain was recovered during a study of Ad26.COV2.S vaccination and SARS-CoV-2 variants. Specified treatment: around 19 received Ad26.COV2.S at low or high dose, single or two shots; a few received placebo; per-sample allocation not given. Repertoires come from day 63 after the first vaccine or placebo injection. V was pared by 3 bases and J by 5 bases, with 2 bases of the junction left unmatched. Germline V gene data show CDR1 as KGHSH and CDR2 as LQKENI. The CDR3 spans 13 residues. Sequencing used immunoSEQ multiplex PCR; TCRdb keeps in-frame clones, though not all of them. The table has almost 400,000 clones, around nine tenths seen once; the top ten hold around 2%.

The sequencing here drew on peripheral blood, taken in a trial of Ad26.COV2.S vaccine versus placebo. The sequence came from a person aged 18-60 years who received the Ad26.COV2.S COVID-19 vaccine or a placebo. The chain couples TRBV18 to TRBJ2-7, with 9 bases lining up with TRBD2. CDR3 protein: CASSPGLANEQYF. CDR3 sequence (DNA): TGTGCCAGCTCACCGGGACTAGCCAACGAGCAGTACTTC. Variable domain in full (rest from reference TRBV18 and TRBJ2-7): NAGVMQNPRHLVRRRGQEARLRCSPMKGHSHVYWYRQLPEEGLKFMVYLQKENIIDESGMPKERFSAEFPKEGPSILRIQQVVRGDSAAYFCASSPGLANEQYFGPGTRLTVT.